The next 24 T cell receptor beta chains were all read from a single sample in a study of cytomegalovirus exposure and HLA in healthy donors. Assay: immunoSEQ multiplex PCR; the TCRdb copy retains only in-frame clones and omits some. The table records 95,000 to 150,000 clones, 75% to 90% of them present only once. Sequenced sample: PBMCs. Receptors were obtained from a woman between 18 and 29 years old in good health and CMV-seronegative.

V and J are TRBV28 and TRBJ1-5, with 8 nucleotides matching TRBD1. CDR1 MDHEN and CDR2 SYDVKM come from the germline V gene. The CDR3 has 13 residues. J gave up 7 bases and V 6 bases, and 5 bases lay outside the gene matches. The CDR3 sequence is CASRGQGGQPQHF. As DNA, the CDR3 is TGTGCCAGCAGAGGACAGGGAGGGCAGCCCCAGCATTTT. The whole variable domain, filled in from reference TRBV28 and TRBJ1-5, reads DVKVTQSSRYLVKRTGEKVFLECVQDMDHENMFWYRQDPGLGLRLIYFSYDVKMKEKGDIPEGYSVSREKKERFSLILESASTNQTSMYLCASRGQGGQPQHFGDGTRLSIL.

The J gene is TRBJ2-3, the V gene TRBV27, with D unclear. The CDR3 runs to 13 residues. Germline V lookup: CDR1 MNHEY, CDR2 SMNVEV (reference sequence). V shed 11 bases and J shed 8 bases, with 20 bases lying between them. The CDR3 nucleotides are TGTGCCGCAATAGAAGTTGTACGGGTTACGCAGTATTTT. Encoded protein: CAAIEVVRVTQYF.

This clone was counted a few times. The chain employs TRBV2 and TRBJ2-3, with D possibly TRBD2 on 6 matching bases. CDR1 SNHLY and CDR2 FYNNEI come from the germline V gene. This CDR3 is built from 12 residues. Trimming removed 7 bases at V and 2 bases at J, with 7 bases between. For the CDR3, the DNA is TGTGCCAGCACGGGGGACACAGATACGCAGTATTTT. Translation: CASTGDTDTQYF.

CDR3 residues: CASSLEEFMNTEAFF. CDR3 coding DNA: TGTGCCAGCAGCTTAGAAGAGTTCATGAACACTGAAGCTTTCTTT. V and J are TRBV7-9 and TRBJ1-1; no clear D gene. Trimming left V 1 base short and J 0 bases short, with 9 bases between. This CDR3 region has 15 residues. Germline V gene data show CDR1 as SEHNR and CDR2 as FQNEAQ (reference sequence).

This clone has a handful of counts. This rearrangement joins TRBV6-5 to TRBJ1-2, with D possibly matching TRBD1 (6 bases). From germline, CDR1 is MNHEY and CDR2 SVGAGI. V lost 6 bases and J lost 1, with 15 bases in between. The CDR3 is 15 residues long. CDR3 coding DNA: TGTGCCAGCAGCCAAGGGACAAACTATAACTATGGCTACACCTTC. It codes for CASSQGTNYNYGYTF.

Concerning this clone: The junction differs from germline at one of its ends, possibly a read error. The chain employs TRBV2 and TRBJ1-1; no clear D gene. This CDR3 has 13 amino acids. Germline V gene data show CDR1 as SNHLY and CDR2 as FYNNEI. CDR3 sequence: CASREGSRSGAFF. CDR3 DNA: TGTGCCAGCAGGGAAGGGTCCAGATCAGGAGCTTTCTTT.

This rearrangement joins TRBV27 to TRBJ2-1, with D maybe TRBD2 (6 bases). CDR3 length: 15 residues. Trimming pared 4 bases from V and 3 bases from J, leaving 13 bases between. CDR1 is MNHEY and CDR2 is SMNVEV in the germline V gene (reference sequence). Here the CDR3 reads CASSYSGGHYNEQFF. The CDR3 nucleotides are TGTGCCAGCAGTTATAGCGGAGGGCACTACAATGAGCAGTTCTTC.

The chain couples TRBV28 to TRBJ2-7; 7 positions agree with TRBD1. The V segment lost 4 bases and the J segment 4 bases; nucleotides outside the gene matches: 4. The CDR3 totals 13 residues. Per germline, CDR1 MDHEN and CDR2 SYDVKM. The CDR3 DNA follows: TGTGCCAGCAGTTCAACAGGGGAATACGAGCAGTACGTC. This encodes CASSSTGEYEQYV.

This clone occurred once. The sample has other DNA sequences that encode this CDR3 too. CDR3 residues: CATSRDVTGAGELFF. CDR3 bases: TGTGCCACCAGCAGAGACGTGACAGGGGCCGGGGAGCTGTTTTTT. The chain combines TRBV15 with TRBJ2-2, with 8 nucleotides matching TRBD1. Per germline, CDR1 LNHNV and CDR2 YYDKDF (reference sequence). The CDR3 loop spans 15 amino acids. With V trimmed by 0 bases and J by 6 bases, 3 bases remained unmatched. The complete variable domain, with remaining parts taken from reference TRBV15 and TRBJ2-2, reads DAMVIQNPRYQVTQFGKPVTLSCSQTLNHNVMYWYQQKSSQAPKLLFHYYDKDFNNEADTPDNFQSRRPNTSFCFLDIRSPGLGDTAMYLCATSRDVTGAGELFFGEGSRLTVL.

The CDR3 loop is CASSLVPGANQPQHF. The CDR3 coding sequence is TGCGCCAGCAGCTTGGTGCCAGGGGCCAATCAGCCCCAGCATTTT. The genes are TRBV5-1 and TRBJ1-5; tentative D call: TRBD1 (6 bases). This CDR3 has 15 residues. V was clipped by 0 bases and J by 3 bases, with 10 bases between them. Germline V gene lookup returns CDR1 SGHRS and CDR2 YFSETQ.

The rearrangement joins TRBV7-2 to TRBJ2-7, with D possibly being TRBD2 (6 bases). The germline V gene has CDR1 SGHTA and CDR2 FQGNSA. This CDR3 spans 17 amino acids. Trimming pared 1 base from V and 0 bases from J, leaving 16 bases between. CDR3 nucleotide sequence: TGTGCCAGCAGCTTAGGATATAGCGGAATCCGCTCCTACGAGCAGTACTTC. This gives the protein CASSLGYSGIRSYEQYF.

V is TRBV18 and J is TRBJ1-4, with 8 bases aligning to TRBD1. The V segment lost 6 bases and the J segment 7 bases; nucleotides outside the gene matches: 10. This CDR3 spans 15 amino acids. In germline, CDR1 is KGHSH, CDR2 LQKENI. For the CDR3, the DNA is TGTGCCAGCTCGCCCTCGACAGGGGTCGGTGAAAAACTGTTTTTT. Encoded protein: CASSPSTGVGEKLFF.

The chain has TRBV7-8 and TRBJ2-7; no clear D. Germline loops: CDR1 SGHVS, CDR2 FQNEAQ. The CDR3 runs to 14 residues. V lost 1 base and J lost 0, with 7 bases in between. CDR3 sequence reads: CASSLGWGSYEQYV. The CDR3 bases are TGTGCCAGCAGCTTAGGATGGGGCTCCTACGAGCAGTACGTC.

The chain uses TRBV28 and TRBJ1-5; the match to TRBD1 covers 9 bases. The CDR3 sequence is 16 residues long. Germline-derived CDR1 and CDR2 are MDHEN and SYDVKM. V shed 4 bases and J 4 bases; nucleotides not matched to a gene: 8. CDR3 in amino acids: CASSYGDRVRNQPQHF. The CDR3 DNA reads TGTGCCAGCAGTTACGGGGACAGGGTAAGGAATCAGCCCCAGCATTTT.

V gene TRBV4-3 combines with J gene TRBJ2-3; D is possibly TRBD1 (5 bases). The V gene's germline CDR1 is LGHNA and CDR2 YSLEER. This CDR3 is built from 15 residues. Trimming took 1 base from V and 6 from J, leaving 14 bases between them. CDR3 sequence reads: CASSQGQGFTDTQYF. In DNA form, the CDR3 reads TGCGCCAGCAGCCAAGGGCAGGGATTCACGGATACGCAGTATTTT.

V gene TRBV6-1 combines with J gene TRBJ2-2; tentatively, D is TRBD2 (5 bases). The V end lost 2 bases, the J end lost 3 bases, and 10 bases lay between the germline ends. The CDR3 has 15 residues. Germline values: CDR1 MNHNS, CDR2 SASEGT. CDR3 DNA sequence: TGTGCCAGCAGTGAACGAGGGCCCGACACCGGGGAGCTGTTTTTT. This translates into CASSERGPDTGELFF.

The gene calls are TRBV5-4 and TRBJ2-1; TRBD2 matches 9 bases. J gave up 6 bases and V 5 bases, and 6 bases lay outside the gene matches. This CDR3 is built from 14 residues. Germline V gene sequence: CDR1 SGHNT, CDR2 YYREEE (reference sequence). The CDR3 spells CASSPGLASNEQFF. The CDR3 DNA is TGTGCCAGCAGTCCGGGACTAGCCTCCAATGAGCAGTTCTTC.

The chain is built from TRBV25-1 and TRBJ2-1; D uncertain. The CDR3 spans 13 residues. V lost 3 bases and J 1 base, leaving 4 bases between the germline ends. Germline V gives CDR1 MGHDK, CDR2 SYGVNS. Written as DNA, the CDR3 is TGTGCCAGCAGTGATAGTTCCTACAATGAGCAGTTCTTC. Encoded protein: CASSDSSYNEQFF.

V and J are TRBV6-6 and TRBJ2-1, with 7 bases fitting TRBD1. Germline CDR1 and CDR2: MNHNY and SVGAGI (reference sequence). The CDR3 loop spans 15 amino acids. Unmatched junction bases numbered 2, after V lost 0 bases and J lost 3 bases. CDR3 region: CASSYSRDSYNEQFF. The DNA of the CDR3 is TGTGCCAGCAGTTACTCCCGGGACAGCTACAATGAGCAGTTCTTC.

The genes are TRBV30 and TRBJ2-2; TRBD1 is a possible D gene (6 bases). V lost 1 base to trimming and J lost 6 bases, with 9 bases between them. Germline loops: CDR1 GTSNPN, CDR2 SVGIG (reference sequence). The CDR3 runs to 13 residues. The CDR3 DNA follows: TGTGCCTGGAGTGAGCAGGGGTCCGGGGAGCTGTTTTTT. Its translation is CAWSEQGSGELFF. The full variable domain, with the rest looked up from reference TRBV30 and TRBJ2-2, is SQTIHQWPATLVQPVGSPLSLECTVEGTSNPNLYWYRQAAGRGLQLLFYSVGIGQISSEVPQNLSASRPQDRQFILSSKKLLLSDSGFYLCAWSEQGSGELFFGEGSRLTVL.

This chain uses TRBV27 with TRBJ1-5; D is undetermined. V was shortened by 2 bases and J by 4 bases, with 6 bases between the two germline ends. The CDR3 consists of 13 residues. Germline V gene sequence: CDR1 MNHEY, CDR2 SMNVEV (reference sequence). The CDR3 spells CASSLVPNQPQHF. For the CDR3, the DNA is TGTGCCAGCAGTTTAGTCCCAAATCAGCCCCAGCATTTT.

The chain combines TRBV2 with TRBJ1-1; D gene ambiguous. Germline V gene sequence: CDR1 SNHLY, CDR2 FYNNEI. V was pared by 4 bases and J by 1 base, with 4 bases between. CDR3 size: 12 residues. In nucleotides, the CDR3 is TGTGCCAGCAGTGCAGGGAACACTGAAGCTTTCTTT. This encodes CASSAGNTEAFF.

The CDR3 DNA reads TGTGCCAGCTCGGACAGGAGCTCCTACAATGAGCAGTTCTTC. Translating gives CASSDRSSYNEQFF. This sequence joins TRBV28 and TRBJ2-1; 7 bases fit TRBD1. Trimming took 8 bases from V and 0 from J; bases not matched to a gene: 4. Germline CDR1 is MDHEN and CDR2 is SYDVKM. This CDR3 spans 14 amino acids.

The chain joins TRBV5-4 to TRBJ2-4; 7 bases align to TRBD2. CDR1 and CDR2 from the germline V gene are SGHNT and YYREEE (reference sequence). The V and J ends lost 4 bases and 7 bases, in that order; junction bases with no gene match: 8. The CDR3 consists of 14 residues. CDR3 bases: TGTGCCAGCAGCGATCAAGCGGGATGGAACATTCAGTACTTC. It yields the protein CASSDQAGWNIQYF.